The sequence of this TCR beta chain was determined in a study of blood T cells in healthy people across ages. At the level of the study: Per two T cells, about one barcoded beta molecule was captured through template switching.

Turning to this clonotype: Its antigen remains unknown.

Each sample gave at least 6.5 million isolated PBMCs. Sample-barcoded 5' priming and a J-beta primer mix drove a second PCR of 7 to 11 cycles. From the 5' RACE reads, TCRdb called clonotypes with MiXCR, one entry per CDR3 protein. The repertoire includes almost 1 million distinct CDR3 sequences, roughly 47% of them detected once, and about 22% sits in the top ten. Germline V gene sequence: CDR1 LNHNV, CDR2 YYDKDF (reference sequence). This CDR3 contains 15 residues. J lost 13 bases, V lost 5 bases, and 17 bases had no gene match. The study's findings and limits: Naive and antigen-experienced cells were not separated, limiting conclusive comparison. Greater diversity and more naive CD4+ cells were seen in long-lived donors than in aged donors.

V usage is TRBV15 and J usage is TRBJ2-4, with TRBD2 identical over 7 bases. The sample consisted of blood. This TCR derives from a woman aged 55-69 years in good health. The CDR3 DNA reads TGTGCCACCAGCGCTCAACTGGCGGGGCGGGAGACACAGTACTTC. Protein: CATSAQLAGRETQYF.